The 17 T cell receptor beta chains listed next were all sequenced from one sample in a study of early T cells in non-severe SARS-CoV-2 infection. TCRdb processed the 5' RACE reads anew with MiXCR; each CDR3 protein has one entry. Of about 66,000 distinct CDR3 sequences listed, 9.1% are singletons. Sequenced input: whole blood. Source of these receptors: an adult who was a healthcare worker with PCR-confirmed SARS-CoV-2 infection or an uninfected control (not recorded which).

This clonotype was detected a few times. A junction boundary mismatches the germline segment, possibly from a read error. The chain joins TRBV2 to TRBJ2-1, with D perhaps TRBD1 (6 bases). CDR1 is SNHLY, CDR2 FYNNEI, per germline. CDR3 size: 10 residues. CDR3 bases: TGCGTGAAAGGGGGAGTAGAGCAGTTCTTC. The encoded protein is CVKGGVEQFF.

A remark on this clonotype: Relative to the germline gene, one junction end is altered; a read error may explain this. The V and J genes are TRBV7-9 and TRBJ1-3; D remains unclear. Germline V lookup: CDR1 SEHNR, CDR2 FQNEAQ (reference sequence). CDR3 size: 18 residues. The CDR3 sequence is CASSLESYGTFSGNTIYF. The CDR3 bases are TGCGCCAGCAGCTTAGAATCTTATGGTACCTTCTCTGGAAACACCATATATTTT.

There are many counts of this clonotype. This chain joins TRBV18 and TRBJ2-7, with a tentative D call TRBD1 (6 bases). CDR1 and CDR2 (germline): KGHSH, LQKENI. The V end was cut by 3 bases, the J end by 3 bases, with 9 bases between. The CDR3 contains 13 residues. The CDR3 spells CASSPIQGYEQYF. The CDR3 DNA follows: TGTGCCAGCTCACCGATACAGGGCTACGAGCAGTACTTC.

This clonotype has just a few counts. The gene calls are TRBV7-3 and TRBJ2-2, with 8 bases matching TRBD1. From germline, CDR1 is SGHTA and CDR2 FQGTGA. This CDR3 spans 16 amino acids. The junction had 6 bases not matched to a gene; V was cut back by 2 bases and J by 4 bases. The DNA of the CDR3 is TGTGCCAGCAGCTTAGCGGGGACAGGCCGCACCGGGGAGCTGTTTTTT. Translation gives CASSLAGTGRTGELFF.

This clonotype was seen many times. V and J are TRBV20-1 and TRBJ2-7; possible D gene TRBD2, 6 bases. The CDR3 runs 17 residues. V lost 1 base to trimming and J lost 0 bases, with 19 bases between them. Germline-derived CDR1 and CDR2 are DFQATT and SNEGSKA (reference sequence). This CDR3 reads CSARGEGLARSSYEQYF. The CDR3 bases are TGCAGTGCTAGAGGGGAAGGGCTAGCGCGTAGCTCCTACGAGCAGTACTTC.

The gene calls are TRBV7-2 and TRBJ2-1; D not certain. The CDR3 sequence is 15 residues long. The germline V gene encodes CDR1 SGHTA and CDR2 FQGNSA. Trimming took 1 base from V and 2 from J, leaving 9 bases between them. Here the CDR3 DNA reads TGTGCCAGCAGCTTAGGGAACCCGACCTACAATGAGCAGTTCTTC. Its protein product is CASSLGNPTYNEQFF.

The table lists this clonotype with a few counts. The chain uses TRBV5-1 and TRBJ2-6; no clear D gene. The CDR3 is 16 residues long. Germline loops: CDR1 SGHRS, CDR2 YFSETQ. Deletions cut 0 bases from V and 2 bases from J, with 9 bases between. The CDR3 region is CASSLEALAGANVLTF. Here the CDR3 DNA reads TGCGCCAGCAGCTTGGAGGCCCTCGCTGGGGCCAACGTCCTGACTTTC. Combining the CDR3 with reference TRBV5-1 and TRBJ2-6 gives the whole variable domain KAGVTQTPRYLIKTRGQQVTLSCSPISGHRSVSWYQQTPGQGLQFLFEYFSETQRNKGNFPGRFSGRQFSNSRSEMNVSTLELGDSALYLCASSLEALAGANVLTFGAGSRLTVL.

This clonotype has a handful of counts. The chain links TRBV28 to TRBJ2-1; either TRBD1 or TRBD2 may supply D (5 bases each). This CDR3 spans 15 amino acids. V was trimmed by 7 bases and J by 8 bases, leaving 21 bases between them. Germline lookup yields CDR1 MDHEN and CDR2 SYDVKM. The CDR3 sequence: CASIQWGRLGDEQFF. In DNA, the CDR3 is TGTGCCAGCATCCAATGGGGACGCCTTGGGGATGAGCAGTTCTTC.

This clonotype was seen a few times. CDR3 amino acids: CAWGPSASPLHF. In DNA form, the CDR3 reads TGTGCCTGGGGACCTTCAGCCTCACCCCTCCACTTT. The chain joins TRBV30 to TRBJ1-6, with no clear D. Trimming cost V 5 bases and J 10 bases, with 12 bases left between them. The CDR3 sequence is 12 residues long. Germline V gene lookup returns CDR1 GTSNPN and CDR2 SVGIG (reference sequence).

This clonotype was counted ten times or more. The chain links TRBV20-1 to TRBJ2-4; a possible D gene is TRBD2 (5 bases). The germline gives CDR1 DFQATT, CDR2 SNEGSKA (reference sequence). V was trimmed by 6 bases and J by 7 bases, leaving 16 bases between them. The CDR3 is 13 amino acids. The CDR3, as DNA: TGCAGTGCCCCGACTCCGGGCGGGAACATTCAGTACTTC. Protein: CSAPTPGGNIQYF.

A few counts support this clonotype. The chain is built from TRBV4-1 and TRBJ2-4; TRBD2 aligns across 10 bases. V trimming: 4 bases; J trimming: 8 bases; junction bases outside the gene matches: 8. This CDR3 spans 15 amino acids. Germline V lookup: CDR1 MGHRA, CDR2 YSYEKL. CDR3 bases: TGCGCCAGCAGCCTGACGGGACTAGCGCTTGACATTCAGTACTTC. This gives the protein CASSLTGLALDIQYF.

This clonotype was recorded many times. J is TRBJ2-2 and V is TRBV11-3, with D possibly being TRBD2 (5 bases). CDR1 is SGHNT and CDR2 is YENEEA in the germline V gene. Trimming removed 1 base from V and 5 bases from J, with 8 bases in between. The CDR3 is 14 residues long. In DNA, the CDR3 is TGTGCCAGCAGCTTAGGGAGGATGACCGGGGAGCTGTTTTTT. Its protein is CASSLGRMTGELFF.

This clonotype was found a few times. The V call is TRBV27, the J call TRBJ2-3; 7 bases are a match to TRBD1. The CDR3 extends over 16 amino acids. The ends lost 6 bases at V and 2 bases at J; junction bases unmatched: 11. Per the germline V gene, CDR1 is MNHEY and CDR2 is SMNVEV (reference sequence). The CDR3 spells CASSRMGQYYTDTQYF. The CDR3, as DNA: TGTGCCAGCAGCCGAATGGGACAGTACTACACAGATACGCAGTATTTT.

This clonotype was found a few times. This chain uses TRBV6-2 or TRBV6-3 with TRBJ2-2; 9 nucleotides agree with TRBD2. V was clipped by 2 bases and J by 6 bases; unmatched bases: 10. The CDR3 is 17 residues long. The germline CDR1 and CDR2 sequences are MNHEY and SVGEGT. CDR3 region: CASSYLRSGRSPGELFF. The DNA for the CDR3 is TGTGCCAGCAGTTACCTCCGAAGCGGGAGGTCCCCCGGGGAGCTGTTTTTT.

In its sample, this clonotype was seen a few times. The chain combines TRBV7-2 with TRBJ2-1; D gene ambiguous. The V end lost 0 bases, the J end lost 6 bases, and 6 bases lay between the germline ends. CDR1 and CDR2 from the germline V gene are SGHTA and FQGNSA. The CDR3 is 13 residues long. CDR3 residues: CASSLAILNEQFF. CDR3 coding DNA: TGTGCCAGCAGCTTAGCGATTCTCAATGAGCAGTTCTTC. The full variable domain, in which reference TRBV7-2 and TRBJ2-1 provide the parts outside the CDR3, is GAGVSQSPSNKVTEKGKDVELRCDPISGHTALYWYRQSLGQGLEFLIYFQGNSAPDKSGLPSDRFSAERTGGSVSTLTIQRTQQEDSAVYLCASSLAILNEQFFGPGTRLTVL.

The chain has TRBV28 and TRBJ2-1; the D gene is possibly TRBD1 (6 bases). This CDR3 is built from 13 residues. Germline CDR1 is MDHEN and CDR2 is SYDVKM. Trimming left V 6 bases short and J 4 bases short, with 10 bases between. CDR3 nucleotides: TGTGCCAGCAGGAGGACAGAGTACAATGAGCAGTTCTTC. Translating gives CASRRTEYNEQFF.

The chain uses TRBV5-1 and TRBJ2-7, with D tentatively TRBD1 (5 bases). V gave up 3 bases and J gave up 6 bases, with 13 bases separating them. The CDR3 spans 13 residues. From germline, CDR1 is SGHRS and CDR2 YFSETQ. CDR3 nucleotides: TGCGCCAGCAGCTCGGCCCTCACAGGCGAGCAGTACTTC. Encoded protein: CASSSALTGEQYF.